This T cell receptor beta chain was documented in a study of T cells in Graves' hyperthyroidism and ophthalmopathy. About the research overall: Prior to any treatment, at the point of initial diagnosis, peripheral blood was collected.

From RNA transcripts, TCR beta CDR3 regions were amplified. With the HTBI primer set, the TCR CDR3 went through a first round of RT-PCR. TCRdb passed the multiplex PCR reads through MiXCR, listing each CDR3 protein once. The sample records some 620,000 distinct CDR3 sequences, around 15% being singletons. Germline CDR1 GTSNPN, CDR2 SVGIG (reference sequence). This CDR3 spans 13 amino acids. Stable hyperthyroidism: no ophthalmopathy progression over 18 months of follow-up. This clonotype has more than one count but fewer than ten. Source material: blood. This sequence was found in a woman aged 30 to 39 with Graves' hyperthyroidism. The chain uses TRBV30 and TRBJ2-1, with TRBD2 matching 10 bases. As DNA, the CDR3 is TGTAAACCCCAGACTAGCGGGTTCAATGAGCAGTTCTTC. This encodes CKPQTSGFNEQFF.